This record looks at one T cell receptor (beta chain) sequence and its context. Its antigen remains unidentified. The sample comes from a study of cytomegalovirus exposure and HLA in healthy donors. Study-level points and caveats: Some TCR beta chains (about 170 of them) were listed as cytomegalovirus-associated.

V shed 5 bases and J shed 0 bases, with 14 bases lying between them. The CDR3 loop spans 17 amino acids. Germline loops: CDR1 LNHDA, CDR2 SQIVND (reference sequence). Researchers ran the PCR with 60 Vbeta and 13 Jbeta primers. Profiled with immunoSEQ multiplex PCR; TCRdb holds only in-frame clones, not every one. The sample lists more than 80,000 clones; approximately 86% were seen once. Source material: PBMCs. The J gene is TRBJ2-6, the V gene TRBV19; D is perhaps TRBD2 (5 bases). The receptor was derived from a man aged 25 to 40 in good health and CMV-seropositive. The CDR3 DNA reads TGTGCCAGTAGTCCCCAAAGACGGGACTCTGGGGCCAACGTCCTGACTTTC. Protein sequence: CASSPQRRDSGANVLTF.